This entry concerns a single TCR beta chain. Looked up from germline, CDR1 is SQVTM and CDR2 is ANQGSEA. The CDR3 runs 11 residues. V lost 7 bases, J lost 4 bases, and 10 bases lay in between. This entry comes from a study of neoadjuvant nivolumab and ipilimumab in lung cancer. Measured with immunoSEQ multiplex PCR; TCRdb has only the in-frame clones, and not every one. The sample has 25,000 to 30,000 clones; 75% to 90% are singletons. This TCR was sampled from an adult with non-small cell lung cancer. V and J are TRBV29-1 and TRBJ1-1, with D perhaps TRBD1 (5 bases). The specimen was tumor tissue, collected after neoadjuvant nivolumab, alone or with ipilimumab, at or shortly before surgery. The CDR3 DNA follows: TGCAGCGCGGGGGGTATCACTGAAGCTTTCTTT. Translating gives CSAGGITEAFF. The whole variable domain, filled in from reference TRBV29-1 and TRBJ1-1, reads SAVISQKPSRDICQRGTSLTIQCQVDSQVTMMFWYRQQPGQSLTLIATANQGSEATYESGFVIDKFPISRPNLTFSTLTVSNMSPEDSSIYLCSAGGITEAFFGQGTRLTVV.